A selection of T cell receptor beta chains follows, all from one sample in a study of T cells expressing NK-cell markers. From its re-call of the 5' RACE reads, TCRdb lists each CDR3 protein once, without DNA. The table lists 550,000 to 600,000 distinct CDR3 sequences. The material sequenced was blood T cells: a sorted CD56 or NKG2C T cell subset, CD4+ or CD8+ T cells, or bulk PBMC T cells (not recorded which). Source of these receptors: a man younger than 35 in good health. The CDR3 runs from the conserved cysteine through the conserved F or W.

v_call	j_call	cdr3_aa
TRBV5-5	TRBJ2-1	CASSWTSGNGNEQFF
TRBV7-9	TRBJ2-3	CASSSQREGPDTQYF
TRBV20-1	TRBJ2-7	CSAPIVSGSYEQYF
TRBV20-1	TRBJ2-1	CSAEDRGDTNEQFF
TRBV6-5	TRBJ2-1	CASRLAGAKEQFF
TRBV9	TRBJ2-1	CASSVGLGTSVYNEQFF
TRBV7-8	TRBJ2-1	CASGLIGTYNEQFF
TRBV7-2	TRBJ2-1	CASSAFGRGSLSNEQFF
TRBV5-1	TRBJ2-3	CASSLALGGGTDTQYF
TRBV5-1	TRBJ2-2	CASSLLRGNTGELFF
TRBV15	TRBJ1-2	CATRPGGNYGYTF
TRBV7-2	TRBJ2-7	CASSFSGAYEQYF
TRBV3-1	TRBJ2-1	CASLLAGVGNEQFF
TRBV18	TRBJ2-1	CASSPPSRERYEQFF
TRBV5-1	TRBJ1-4	CASSLWGQGEGEKLFF
TRBV24-1	TRBJ2-1	CATSKAGGSYNEQFF
TRBV7-8	TRBJ2-3	CASTPEGGTLVTDTQYF
TRBV2	TRBJ2-1	CASSVEQLTYNEQFF
TRBV18	TRBJ2-1	CASSPPSGEEFF
TRBV15	TRBJ2-7	CATANFNEQYF
TRBV5-1	TRBJ1-1	CASTSFENTEAFF
TRBV10-3	TRBJ1-1	CAISGGSMNTEAFF
TRBV20-1	TRBJ1-5	CSAHRGYGNQPQHF
TRBV28	TRBJ2-7	CASSSPRGRGYEQYF
TRBV20-1	TRBJ2-5	CSAVGGSETQYF
TRBV15	TRBJ2-4	CATSLSSGRSSGIQYF
TRBV29-1	TRBJ1-2	CSLGSGDGYTF
TRBV7-2	TRBJ2-3	CASSLPGGADTQYF
TRBV15	TRBJ2-1	CATSRDLTGGRTYEQFF
TRBV2	TRBJ1-5	CASKMTIWGNQPQHF
TRBV3-1	TRBJ1-1	CASSQLVQGADAEAFF
TRBV20-1	TRBJ2-1	CSVAGVLNNEQFF
TRBV12-3/TRBV12-4	TRBJ1-2	CASSKRVGGRVVPGYTF
TRBV20-1	TRBJ2-3	CSAIGTSGRINTQYF
TRBV7-3	TRBJ1-1	CASSLLAITNTEAFF
TRBV6-5	TRBJ2-3	CASSYSQPGPDTQYF
TRBV13	TRBJ2-4	CASSSWAGGSIQYF
TRBV4-2	TRBJ2-3	CASSQPGGEDTQYF
TRBV10-3	TRBJ2-5	CAISPQPDQETQYF
TRBV20-1	TRBJ2-1	CSASERRYNEQFF
TRBV27	TRBJ1-6	CASSSLQGAGSPLHF
TRBV9	TRBJ2-1	CASSVTPGLRDEQFF
TRBV20-1	TRBJ2-5	CSAILKGAETQYF
TRBV12-3/TRBV12-4	TRBJ2-7	CASSPDGGLAGLYEQYF
TRBV5-1	TRBJ1-6	CASSLGIRDRNSPLHF
TRBV4-3	TRBJ2-7	CASSPSRDSYEQYF